This entry is about one T cell receptor beta chain. Its binding antigen is unknown. Base qualities were left out, and no much larger clone turns up one base away. The immunoSEQ Assay was used to sequence TCR beta CDR3 regions from DNA. The paper's processing steps were these. T cell density was computed as TCR beta template counts normalized to usable DNA estimated by amplifying housekeeping genes. Richness was estimated using the preseqR package, with extrapolation to 400,000 templates for PBMC samples and to 120,000 templates for tissue samples. Clonality was calculated as one minus Pielou's evenness. To identify tissue-enriched TCRs, differential abundance testing was run on productive amino-acid clonotypes with a minimum total count of 5 and an alpha of 0.1. Repertoire overlap between compartments was quantified with the Jaccard Index and Morisita Overlap Index. TCR beta CDR3s were clustered by GLIPH together with public tetramer-defined viral CDR3s, and at least three viral sequences plus V-gene enrichment were required for viral motifs. TCRdb retrieved this table from immuneACCESS and kept in-frame rearrangements only. Not all clones are present; in checked studies, unresolved V genes account for under half, and no reason is known for the remainder. V and J calls and clone size are copied from that table; D and trimming were computed from the DNA. The sample table records fewer than 100,000 clones; approximately 80% of these occur just once. Roughly 9.8% of the sample belongs to the ten largest clones.

This entry is derived from a study of T cells in localized non-small cell lung cancer (dated by TCRdb to the early 2020s). Regarding the research as a whole: The study analyzed T cell repertoires of under 250 early-stage NSCLC patients, comparing tumors and uninvolved tumor-adjacent lungs. The cohort was made up of a few hundred treatment-naive NSCLC patients whose localized lung tumors had been resected. Of the NSCLC patients, 129 were male and approximately 110 were female, and the mean age was approximately 66 years. Results the study describes overall, beyond this receptor: Higher blood T cell density associated with longer overall survival, while higher adjacent-lung clonality associated with shorter survival. A median of approximately 53 of the top 100 tumor clones turned up in the paired uninvolved adjacent lung, and roughly 28 of those clones also ranked among the top 100 of that same adjacent lung. Uninvolved tumor-adjacent lung showed the highest T cell clonality, higher than tumor, which suggests more focused antigenic responses in the uninvolved tumor-adjacent lung. Multi-region tumor sequencing was not performed, so intratumor heterogeneity could not be excluded. Because the study design was exploratory, TCR variables were selected using unadjusted p-values without false-discovery rate correction.

At diagnosis, peripheral blood, uninvolved tumor-adjacent lung and tumor were collected and were preserved as a mix of fresh-frozen and FFPE material. Blood samples were analyzed as peripheral blood mononuclear cells for TCR repertoire profiling. CDR1 and CDR2 (LNHDA, SQIVND) derive from the germline V gene (reference sequence). Trimming takes 6 bases off V and 0 bases off J; junction bases not matched to a gene: 4. The CDR3 contains 15 residues, cysteine and phenylalanine counted. Only CDR3 DNA is held: 45 bases, read in frame from base 1. The source material was peripheral blood, sampled before any cancer treatment. This sequence was found in a female donor older than 55 with stage I lung adenocarcinoma. The chain joins TRBV19 to TRBJ2-2; the central 7 bases match TRBD2. The nucleotide sequence reads as follows: TGTGCCAGTAGACCAGCGGGACCGAACACCGGGGAGCTGTTTTTT. Its protein is CASRPAGPNTGELFF.